A single sample gave rise to the 20 T cell receptor beta chains below, sequenced in a study of graft-versus-host responses after intestinal transplantation. Profiling relied on immunoSEQ multiplex PCR, and the TCRdb table lists in-frame clones only, not all of them. Of 70,000 to 95,000 clones in the sample, approximately 92% were seen once. The antigens these receptors bind are not known. The sequenced sample was unstimulated CD8+ T cells sorted from spleen or lymph node cells, obtained before transplant. These receptors all stem from a human donor who was the organ donor for an intestinal transplant.

The V call is TRBV25-1, the J call TRBJ2-5, with 10 bases that match TRBD2. The ends lost 0 bases at V and 2 bases at J; junction bases unmatched: 3. CDR1 MGHDK and CDR2 SYGVNS come from the germline V gene. The CDR3 runs to 16 residues. CDR3 sequence (DNA): TGTGCCAGCAGTGAATATCTAGCGGGGGAGCAAGAGACCCAGTACTTC. Amino acids: CASSEYLAGEQETQYF.

V gene TRBV7-6 combines with J gene TRBJ2-3; D ambiguous. The CDR3 is 12 amino acids. CDR1 and CDR2 (germline): SGHVS, FNYEAQ. The V end was cut by 5 bases, the J end by 1 base, with 4 bases between. In DNA form, the CDR3 reads TGTGCCAGCAGCCCCGGCACAGATACGCAGTATTTT. As protein: CASSPGTDTQYF.

The V gene is TRBV28, the J gene TRBJ2-7; no clear D gene. Trimming took off 1 base at V and 4 bases at J, with 8 bases between the two ends. Germline V gives CDR1 MDHEN, CDR2 SYDVKM. This CDR3 contains 13 residues. Written as DNA, the CDR3 is TGTGCCAGCAGTTTATCCCACTGGTACGAGCAGTACTTC. It specifies CASSLSHWYEQYF.

This clone was detected only once. This chain uses TRBV19 with TRBJ1-5, with TRBD1 matching 9 bases. CDR3 length equals 13 residues. The V gene end was trimmed by 8 bases and the J gene end by 5 bases; junction bases not matched to a gene: 4. The germline V gene has CDR1 LNHDA and CDR2 SQIVND (reference sequence). Here the CDR3 reads CASQDRGYQPQHF. CDR3 coding DNA: TGTGCCAGTCAGGACAGGGGCTATCAGCCCCAGCATTTT.

The CDR3 spells CASSPGTSGAGSPGELFF. CDR3 nucleotide sequence: TGCGCCAGCAGCCCCGGGACTAGCGGGGCGGGATCCCCCGGGGAGCTGTTTTTT. V and J are TRBV4-1 and TRBJ2-2; TRBD2 matches 13 bases. The V gene's germline CDR1 is MGHRA and CDR2 YSYEKL. CDR3 length equals 18 residues. Germline trimming cut 4 bases from V and 6 bases from J; bases unmatched to any gene: 11.

This chain joins TRBV7-6 and TRBJ2-1; 11 nucleotides match TRBD2. With 0 bases clipped from V and 4 bases from J, the junction kept 8 bases outside the gene matches. CDR1 and CDR2 from the germline V gene are SGHVS and FNYEAQ. This CDR3 is built from 18 residues. The CDR3 coding sequence is TGTGCCAGCAGCTTAGCGCTAGCGGGGGGATCAGGGTACAATGAGCAGTTCTTC. Protein product: CASSLALAGGSGYNEQFF.

The genes are TRBV2 and TRBJ2-7; TRBD1 aligns across 8 bases. Germline CDR1 is SNHLY and CDR2 is FYNNEI. V shed 9 bases, J shed 3 bases, and the junction held 10 bases outside the gene matches. The CDR3 totals 14 residues. The CDR3 DNA reads as TGTGCCAGGAAAAGACAGGGGATTAGCTACGAGCAGTACTTC. It codes for CARKRQGISYEQYF.

V and J are TRBV11-2 and TRBJ2-7, with 7 nucleotides matching TRBD2. Germline values: CDR1 SGHAT, CDR2 FQNNGV. The CDR3 has 18 amino acids. V shed 5 bases, J shed 2 bases, and the junction held 18 bases outside the gene matches. The CDR3 bases are TGTGCCAGCAGCCCGGATACGGTGTCTAGCGGCACCGCCTACGAGCAGTACTTC. Translating gives CASSPDTVSSGTAYEQYF. The variable domain in full, with the rest retrieved from reference TRBV11-2 and TRBJ2-7, is EAGVAQSPRYKIIEKRQSVAFWCNPISGHATLYWYQQILGQGPKLLIQFQNNGVVDDSQLPKDRFSAERLKGVDSTLKIQPAKLEDSAVYLCASSPDTVSSGTAYEQYFGPGTRLTVT.

The chain carries TRBV4-1 and TRBJ2-4; TRBD2 matches 9 bases. The CDR3 is 17 amino acids. Losses at the gene ends were 6 bases for V and 1 base for J; bases not matched to a gene: 10. The germline gives CDR1 MGHRA, CDR2 YSYEKL. CDR3 region: CASRGLGGRGAKNIQYF. CDR3 nucleotides: TGCGCCAGCAGGGGCCTGGGCGGGAGGGGGGCCAAAAACATTCAGTACTTC.

This chain joins TRBV16 and TRBJ2-7; D ambiguous. This CDR3 has 13 amino acids. The V end lost 1 base, the J end lost 3 bases, and 7 bases lay between the germline ends. Germline V gene data show CDR1 as KGHSY and CDR2 as FQNENV. The CDR3: CASSQYSGYEQYF. CDR3 DNA sequence: TGTGCCAGCAGCCAATATTCCGGCTACGAGCAGTACTTC.

The rearrangement links TRBV15 to TRBJ1-1; 8 nucleotides align to TRBD1. The CDR3 has 14 amino acids. V lost 3 bases to trimming and J lost 11 bases; unmatched junction nucleotides: 11. Germline lookup yields CDR1 LNHNV and CDR2 YYDKDF (reference sequence). CDR3 nucleotide sequence: TGTGCCACCAGCAGTTCCCTGCCGGACAGGGAGGCTTTCTTT. Translating gives CATSSSLPDREAFF.

This chain links TRBV11-2 with TRBJ2-7; 7 bases are shared with TRBD2. Germline CDR1 is SGHAT and CDR2 is FQNNGV. The CDR3 is 15 amino acids. J gave up 0 bases and V 4 bases, and 6 bases lay outside the gene matches. CDR3 in DNA: TGTGCCAGCAGCTGGGGAGCGGGACCCTCCTACGAGCAGTACTTC. It codes for CASSWGAGPSYEQYF.

Points on this clone: This sample includes further DNA sequences coding for the same CDR3. The chain uses TRBV5-4 and TRBJ2-7; weak D call: TRBD1 (5 bases). Trimming removed 0 bases from V and 1 base from J, with 5 bases in between. CDR1 and CDR2 (germline): SGHNT, YYREEE (reference sequence). The CDR3 has 13 amino acids. CDR3 sequence (DNA): TGTGCCAGCAGCTTGGGACAGTCCTACGAGCAGTACTTC. Protein: CASSLGQSYEQYF. The whole variable domain, filled in from reference TRBV5-4 and TRBJ2-7, reads ETGVTQSPTHLIKTRGQQVTLRCSSQSGHNTVSWYQQALGQGPQFIFQYYREEENGRGNFPPRFSGLQFPNYSSELNVNALELDDSALYLCASSLGQSYEQYFGPGTRLTVT.

CDR3 region: CASSLGLSPLHF. As DNA, the CDR3 is TGTGCCAGCAGTTTGGGGCTCTCACCCCTCCACTTT. V usage is TRBV25-1 and J usage is TRBJ1-6; TRBD1 is a possible D gene (5 bases). Germline V gene lookup returns CDR1 MGHDK and CDR2 SYGVNS. The CDR3 totals 12 residues. The V end was cut by 5 bases, the J end by 10 bases, with 9 bases between.

The chain has TRBV7-6 and TRBJ2-2, with D unclear. V was shortened by 5 bases and J by 0 bases, with 4 bases between the two germline ends. This CDR3 contains 13 residues. Germline V CDR1 and CDR2: SGHVS, FNYEAQ. CDR3 DNA sequence: TGTGCCAGCAGCGCGACGAACACCGGGGAGCTGTTTTTT. Its protein product is CASSATNTGELFF.

V gene TRBV28 combines with J gene TRBJ2-1; 8 bases are shared with TRBD2. CDR3 length: 14 amino acids. CDR1 MDHEN and CDR2 SYDVKM come from the germline V gene. With V trimmed by 1 base and J by 11 bases, 7 bases remained unmatched. The CDR3 sequence: CASSLLSSGSQQFF. The CDR3 DNA reads as TGTGCCAGCAGTTTATTGTCTAGCGGGTCACAGCAGTTCTTC.

This chain uses TRBV11-2 with TRBJ2-7; tentative D call: TRBD2 (6 bases). The V and J ends lost 1 base and 7 bases respectively, with 20 bases between them. Germline CDR1 reads SGHAT; CDR2 reads FQNNGV. The CDR3 is made up of 16 amino acids. Here the CDR3 DNA reads TGTGCCAGCAGCTTAGTTCGCGGGGCAAGACCTCGGGAGCAGTACTTC. Protein: CASSLVRGARPREQYF.

The rearrangement uses TRBV19 and TRBJ2-7, with D unresolved. With 7 bases removed from V and 5 bases from J, the gap between germline ends came to 12 bases. The CDR3 has 12 residues. The germline V gene has CDR1 LNHDA and CDR2 SQIVND (reference sequence). CDR3: CASKSGGDEQYF. The CDR3 DNA reads as TGTGCCAGTAAAAGTGGCGGTGACGAGCAGTACTTC.

CDR3 residues: CASSPTRDRVYEQYF. The DNA for the CDR3 is TGTGCCAGCAGCCCCACCAGGGACAGGGTCTACGAGCAGTACTTC. The genes are TRBV7-6 and TRBJ2-7; 9 positions agree with TRBD1. V was pared by 5 bases and J by 3 bases, with 8 bases of the junction left unmatched. This CDR3 spans 15 amino acids. Germline loops: CDR1 SGHVS, CDR2 FNYEAQ.

The chain carries TRBV6-1 and TRBJ2-7; 7 nucleotides agree with TRBD1. There are 15 residues in the CDR3. Germline CDR1 reads MNHNS; CDR2 reads SASEGT. V lost 5 bases, J lost 0 bases, and 7 bases stayed unmatched. For the CDR3, the DNA is TGTGCCAGCAGTCCTACAGGGGACAGCTCCTACGAGCAGTACTTC. This codes for CASSPTGDSSYEQYF.